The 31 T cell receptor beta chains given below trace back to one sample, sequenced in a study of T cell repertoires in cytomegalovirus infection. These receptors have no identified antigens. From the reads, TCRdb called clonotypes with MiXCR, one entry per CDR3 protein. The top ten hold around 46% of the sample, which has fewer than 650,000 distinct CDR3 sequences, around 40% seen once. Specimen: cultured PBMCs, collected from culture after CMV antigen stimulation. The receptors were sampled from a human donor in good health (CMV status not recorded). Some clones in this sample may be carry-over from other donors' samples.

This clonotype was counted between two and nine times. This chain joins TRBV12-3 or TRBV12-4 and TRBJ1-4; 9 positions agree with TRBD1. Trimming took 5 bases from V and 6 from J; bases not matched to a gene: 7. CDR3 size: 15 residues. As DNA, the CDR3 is TGTGCCAGCAGTATCCCGGGACAGGGTGATGAAAAACTGTTTTTT. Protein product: CASSIPGQGDEKLFF.

CDR3: CASSSRLAHSTGELFF. CDR3 nucleotide sequence: TGTGCCAGCAGTTCACGACTCGCCCATAGCACCGGGGAGCTGTTTTTT. V usage is TRBV6-2 or TRBV6-3 and J usage is TRBJ2-2; the D is unclear. The CDR3 consists of 16 residues. V was clipped by 4 bases and J by 4 bases, with 16 bases between them. CDR1 is MNHEY, CDR2 SVGEGT, per germline.

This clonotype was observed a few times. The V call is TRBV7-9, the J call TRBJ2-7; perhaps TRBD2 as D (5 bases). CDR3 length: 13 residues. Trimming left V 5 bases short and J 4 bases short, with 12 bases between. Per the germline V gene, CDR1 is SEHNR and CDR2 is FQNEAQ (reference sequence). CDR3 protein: CASSPGMEYEQYF. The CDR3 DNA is TGTGCCAGCAGCCCGGGAATGGAGTACGAGCAGTACTTC. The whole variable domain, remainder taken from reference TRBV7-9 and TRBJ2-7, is DTGVSQNPRHKITKRGQNVTFRCDPISEHNRLYWYRQTLGQGPEFLTYFQNEAQLEKSRLLSDRFSAERPKGSFSTLEIQRTEQGDSAMYLCASSPGMEYEQYFGPGTRLTVT.

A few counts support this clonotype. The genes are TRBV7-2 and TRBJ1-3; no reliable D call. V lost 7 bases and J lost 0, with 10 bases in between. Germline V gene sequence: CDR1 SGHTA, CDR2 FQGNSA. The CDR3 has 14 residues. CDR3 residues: CASNLDLSGNTIYF. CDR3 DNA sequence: TGTGCCAGCAACTTGGACCTCTCTGGAAACACCATATATTTT. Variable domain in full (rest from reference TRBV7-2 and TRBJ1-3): GAGVSQSPSNKVTEKGKDVELRCDPISGHTALYWYRQSLGQGLEFLIYFQGNSAPDKSGLPSDRFSAERTGGSVSTLTIQRTQQEDSAVYLCASNLDLSGNTIYFGEGSWLTVV.

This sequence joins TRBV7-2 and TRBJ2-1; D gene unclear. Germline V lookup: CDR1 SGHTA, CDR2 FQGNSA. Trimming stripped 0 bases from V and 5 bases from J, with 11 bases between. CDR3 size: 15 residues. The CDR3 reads CASSLAFGRHNEQFF. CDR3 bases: TGTGCCAGCAGCTTAGCCTTTGGGCGACACAATGAGCAGTTCTTC.

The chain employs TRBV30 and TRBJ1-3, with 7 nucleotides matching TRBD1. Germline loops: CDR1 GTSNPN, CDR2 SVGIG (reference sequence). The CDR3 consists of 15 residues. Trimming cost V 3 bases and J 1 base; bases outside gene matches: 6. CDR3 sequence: CAWSRDSNSGNTIYF. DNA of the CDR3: TGTGCCTGGAGCCGGGACAGCAATTCTGGAAACACCATATATTTT.

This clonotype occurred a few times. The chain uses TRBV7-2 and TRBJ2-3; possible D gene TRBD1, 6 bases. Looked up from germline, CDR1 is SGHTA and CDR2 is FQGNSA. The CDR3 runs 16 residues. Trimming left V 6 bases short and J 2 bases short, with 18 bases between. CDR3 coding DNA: TGTGCCAGCAGTCGTCCCCCCGGGACAAACACAGATACGCAGTATTTT. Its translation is CASSRPPGTNTDTQYF.

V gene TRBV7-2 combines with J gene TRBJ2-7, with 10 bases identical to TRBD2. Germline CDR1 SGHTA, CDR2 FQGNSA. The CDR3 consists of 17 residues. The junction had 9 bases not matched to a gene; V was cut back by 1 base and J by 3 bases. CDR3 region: CASSLVAGGPSVYEQYF. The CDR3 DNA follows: TGTGCCAGCAGCTTAGTAGCGGGGGGCCCCTCCGTCTACGAGCAGTACTTC.

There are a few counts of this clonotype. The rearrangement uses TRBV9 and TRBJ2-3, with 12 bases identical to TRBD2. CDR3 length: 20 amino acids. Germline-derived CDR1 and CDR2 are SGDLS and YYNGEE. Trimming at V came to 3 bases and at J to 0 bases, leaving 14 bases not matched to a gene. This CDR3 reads CASSETPGTSGPYSTDTQYF. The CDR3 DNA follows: TGTGCCAGCAGCGAAACACCAGGGACTAGCGGGCCCTATAGCACAGATACGCAGTATTTT.

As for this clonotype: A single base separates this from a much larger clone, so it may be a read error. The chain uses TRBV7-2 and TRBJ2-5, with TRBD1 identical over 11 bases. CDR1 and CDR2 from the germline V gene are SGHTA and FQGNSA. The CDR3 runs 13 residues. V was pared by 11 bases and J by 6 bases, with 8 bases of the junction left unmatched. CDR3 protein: CAGGQGARKTQYF. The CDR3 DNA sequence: TGTGCCGGCGGACAGGGGGCGAGGAAGACCCAGTACTTC.

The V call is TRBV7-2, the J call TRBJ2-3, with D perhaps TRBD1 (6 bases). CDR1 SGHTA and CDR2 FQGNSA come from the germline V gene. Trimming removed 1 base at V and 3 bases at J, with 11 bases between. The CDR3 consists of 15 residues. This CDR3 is CASSLVQGRTDTQYF. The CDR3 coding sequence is TGTGCCAGCAGCTTAGTGCAGGGGCGGACAGATACGCAGTATTTT.

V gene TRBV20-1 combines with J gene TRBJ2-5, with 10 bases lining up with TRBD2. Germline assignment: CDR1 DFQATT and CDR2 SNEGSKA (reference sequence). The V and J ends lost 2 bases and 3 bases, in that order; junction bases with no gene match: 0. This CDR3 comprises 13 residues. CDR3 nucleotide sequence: TGCAGTGCTAGACTAGCGGGGGAAGAGACCCAGTACTTC. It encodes CSARLAGEETQYF.

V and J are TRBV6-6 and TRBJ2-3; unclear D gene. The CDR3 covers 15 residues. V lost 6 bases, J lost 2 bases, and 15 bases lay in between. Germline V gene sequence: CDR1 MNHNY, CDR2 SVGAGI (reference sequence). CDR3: CASSLDSRYTDTQYF. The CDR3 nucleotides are TGTGCCAGCAGCTTGGATAGCCGATACACAGATACGCAGTATTTT.

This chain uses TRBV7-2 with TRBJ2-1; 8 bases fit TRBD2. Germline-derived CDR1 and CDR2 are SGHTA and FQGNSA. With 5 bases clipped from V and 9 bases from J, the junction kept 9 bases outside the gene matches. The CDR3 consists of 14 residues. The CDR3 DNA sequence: TGTGCCAGCAGCCGGACTAGCCTCGATAGTGAGCAGTTCTTC. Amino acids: CASSRTSLDSEQFF.

The CDR3 spells CASRLTGITGELFF. The CDR3 DNA reads TGTGCCAGCAGGTTGACAGGGATCACCGGGGAGCTGTTTTTT. V is TRBV6-5 and J is TRBJ2-2, with 7 bases identical to TRBD1. V trimming: 6 bases; J trimming: 4 bases; junction bases outside the gene matches: 5. The germline gives CDR1 MNHEY, CDR2 SVGAGI. CDR3 size: 14 residues.

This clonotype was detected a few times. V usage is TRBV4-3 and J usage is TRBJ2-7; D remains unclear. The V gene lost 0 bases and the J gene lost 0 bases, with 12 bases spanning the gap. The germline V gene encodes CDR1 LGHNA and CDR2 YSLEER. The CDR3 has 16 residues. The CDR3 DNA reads TGCGCCAGCAGCCAAGATCTGCGAAGGAGCTCCTACGAGCAGTACTTC. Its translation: CASSQDLRRSSYEQYF.

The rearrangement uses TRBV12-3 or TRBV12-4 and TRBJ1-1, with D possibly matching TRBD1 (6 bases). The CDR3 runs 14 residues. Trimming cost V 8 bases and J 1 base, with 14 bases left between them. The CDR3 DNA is TGTGCCAGCGGACCGAGGGGGGGGAACACTGAAGCTTTCTTT. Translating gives CASGPRGGNTEAFF.

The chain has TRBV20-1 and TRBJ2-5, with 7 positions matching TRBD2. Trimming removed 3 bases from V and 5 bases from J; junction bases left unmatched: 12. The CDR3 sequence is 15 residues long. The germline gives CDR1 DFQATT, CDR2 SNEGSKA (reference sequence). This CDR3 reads CSARWGGGTGETQYF. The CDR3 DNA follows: TGCAGTGCTAGGTGGGGCGGGGGAACGGGGGAGACCCAGTACTTC.

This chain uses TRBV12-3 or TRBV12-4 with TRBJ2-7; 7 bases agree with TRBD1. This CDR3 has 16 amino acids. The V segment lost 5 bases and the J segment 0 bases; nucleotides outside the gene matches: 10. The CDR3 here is CASSKPTGTDSYEQYF. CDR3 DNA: TGTGCCAGCAGTAAACCGACAGGGACCGACTCCTACGAGCAGTACTTC.

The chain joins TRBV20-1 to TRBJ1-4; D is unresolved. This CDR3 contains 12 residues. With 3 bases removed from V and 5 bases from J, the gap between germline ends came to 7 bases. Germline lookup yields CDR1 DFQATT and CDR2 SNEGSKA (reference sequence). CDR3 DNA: TGCAGTGCTAGCCCCGGGAATGAAAAACTGTTTTTT. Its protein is CSASPGNEKLFF.

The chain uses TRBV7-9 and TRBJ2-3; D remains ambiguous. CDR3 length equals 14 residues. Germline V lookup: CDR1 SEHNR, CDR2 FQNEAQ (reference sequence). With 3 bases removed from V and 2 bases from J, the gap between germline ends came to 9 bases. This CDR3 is CASSLGSHTDTQYF. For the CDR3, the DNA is TGTGCCAGCAGCTTGGGCAGTCACACAGATACGCAGTATTTT.

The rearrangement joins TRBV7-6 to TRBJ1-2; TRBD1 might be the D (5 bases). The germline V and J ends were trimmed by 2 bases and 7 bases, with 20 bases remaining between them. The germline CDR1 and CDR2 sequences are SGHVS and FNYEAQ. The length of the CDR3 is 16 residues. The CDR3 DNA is TGTGCCAGCAGCTTACGCCAGGGTCAATATCCGGGTGGCTACACCTTC. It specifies CASSLRQGQYPGGYTF. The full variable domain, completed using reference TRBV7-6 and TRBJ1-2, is GAGVSQSPRYKVTKRGQDVALRCDPISGHVSLYWYRQALGQGPEFLTYFNYEAQQDKSGLPNDRFSAERPEGSISTLTIQRTEQRDSAMYRCASSLRQGQYPGGYTFGSGTRLTVV.

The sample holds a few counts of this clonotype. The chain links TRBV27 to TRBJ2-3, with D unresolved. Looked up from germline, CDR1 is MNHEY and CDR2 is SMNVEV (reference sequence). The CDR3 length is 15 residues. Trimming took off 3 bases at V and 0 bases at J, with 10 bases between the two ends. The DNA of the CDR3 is TGTGCCAGCAGTTTTGCCTCCGGGAGCACAGATACGCAGTATTTT. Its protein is CASSFASGSTDTQYF.

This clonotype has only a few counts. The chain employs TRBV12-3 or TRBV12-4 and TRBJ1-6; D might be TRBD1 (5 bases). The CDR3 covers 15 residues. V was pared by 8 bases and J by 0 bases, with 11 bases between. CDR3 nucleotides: TGTGCCAGCGGGGGGACCGGCTCCTATAATTCACCCCTCCACTTT. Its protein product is CASGGTGSYNSPLHF.

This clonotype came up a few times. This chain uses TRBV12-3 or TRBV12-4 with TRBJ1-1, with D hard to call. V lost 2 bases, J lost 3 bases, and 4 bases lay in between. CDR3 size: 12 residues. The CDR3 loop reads CASSLTDTEAFF. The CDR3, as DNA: TGTGCCAGCAGTTTAACAGACACTGAAGCTTTCTTT.

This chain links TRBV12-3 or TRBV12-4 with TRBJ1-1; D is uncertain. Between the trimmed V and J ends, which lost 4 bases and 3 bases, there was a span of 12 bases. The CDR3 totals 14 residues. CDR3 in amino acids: CASSSRVGHTEAFF. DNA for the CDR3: TGTGCCAGCAGTTCCCGGGTAGGGCACACTGAAGCTTTCTTT.

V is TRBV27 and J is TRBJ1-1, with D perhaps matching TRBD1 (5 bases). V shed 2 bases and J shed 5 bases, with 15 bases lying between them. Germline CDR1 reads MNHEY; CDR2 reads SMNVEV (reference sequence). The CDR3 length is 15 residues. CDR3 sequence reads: CASSLRRTGLTEAFF. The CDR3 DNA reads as TGTGCCAGCAGTTTACGGCGTACGGGGCTAACTGAAGCTTTCTTT.

CDR3 in DNA: TGTGCCAGCAGAAGAGCGGGGGGGCCAGGCAATGAGCAGTTCTTC. This codes for CASRRAGGPGNEQFF. The chain recombines TRBV5-4 with TRBJ2-1, with 10 bases identical to TRBD2. The CDR3 contains 15 residues. The junction had 8 bases not matched to a gene; V was cut back by 5 bases and J by 6 bases. Germline CDR1 SGHNT, CDR2 YYREEE (reference sequence).

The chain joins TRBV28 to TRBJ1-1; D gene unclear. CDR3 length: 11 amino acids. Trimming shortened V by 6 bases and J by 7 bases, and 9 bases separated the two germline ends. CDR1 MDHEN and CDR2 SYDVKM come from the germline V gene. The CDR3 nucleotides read TGTGCCAGCAGATACGGTATTGAAGCTTTCTTT. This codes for CASRYGIEAFF.

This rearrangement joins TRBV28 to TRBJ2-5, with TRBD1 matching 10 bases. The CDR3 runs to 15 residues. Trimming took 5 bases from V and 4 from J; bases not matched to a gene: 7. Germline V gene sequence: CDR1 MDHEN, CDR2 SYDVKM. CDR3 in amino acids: CASSRGQGLGETQYF. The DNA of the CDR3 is TGTGCCAGCAGTCGGGGACAGGGGCTAGGAGAGACCCAGTACTTC.

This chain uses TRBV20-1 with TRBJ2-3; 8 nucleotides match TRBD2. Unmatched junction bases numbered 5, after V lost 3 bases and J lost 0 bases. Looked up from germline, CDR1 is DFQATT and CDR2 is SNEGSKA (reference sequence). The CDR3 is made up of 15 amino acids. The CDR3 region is CSARRGGPSTDTQYF. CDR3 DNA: TGCAGTGCTAGGCGCGGGGGGCCTAGCACAGATACGCAGTATTTT.